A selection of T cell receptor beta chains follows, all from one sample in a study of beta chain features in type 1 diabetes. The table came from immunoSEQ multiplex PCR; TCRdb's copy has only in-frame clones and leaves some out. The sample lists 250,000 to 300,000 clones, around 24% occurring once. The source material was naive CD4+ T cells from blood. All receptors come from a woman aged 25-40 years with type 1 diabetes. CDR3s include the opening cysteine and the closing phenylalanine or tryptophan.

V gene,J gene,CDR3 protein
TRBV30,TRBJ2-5,CAWKNGALRQGGWETQYF
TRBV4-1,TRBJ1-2,CASSQDWGRDYGYTF
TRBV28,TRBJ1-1,CASSFWAGEGAFF
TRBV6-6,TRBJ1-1,CASSLGQGNTEAFF
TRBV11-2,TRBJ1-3,CASSITGYTIYF
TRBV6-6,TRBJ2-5,CASSYGRGGQETQYF
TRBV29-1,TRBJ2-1,CSVGTSGYLNEQFF
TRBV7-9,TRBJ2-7,CASSYYARGNEQYF
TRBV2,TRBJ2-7,CASSGQGASEQYF
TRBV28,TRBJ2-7,CASSLGGRRRTYEQYF
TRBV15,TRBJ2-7,CATSRLASSEQYF
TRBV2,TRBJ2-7,CASSEGLESFYEQYF
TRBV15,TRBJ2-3,CATSGGTSGRAQYF
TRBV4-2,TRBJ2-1,CASSQEVQGTFPEQFF
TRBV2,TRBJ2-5,CASSKEGTGWGETQYF
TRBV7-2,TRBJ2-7,CASSLVNQGAGVNEQYF
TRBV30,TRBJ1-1,CAWTLPTRATEAFF
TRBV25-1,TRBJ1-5,CASSGGQGNQPQHF
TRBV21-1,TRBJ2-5,CASSKDGVGETQYF
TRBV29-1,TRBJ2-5,CSVEGGSSGNQETQYF
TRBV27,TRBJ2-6,CASSSLASGANVLTF
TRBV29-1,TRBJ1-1,CSVEGAGRTEAFF
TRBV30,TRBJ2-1,CAWSVRSSGEQFF
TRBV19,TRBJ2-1,CASTPGLAGGLGNEQFF
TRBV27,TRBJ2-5,CASSFVDSGGLETQYF
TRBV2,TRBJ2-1,CASSPTRFGDNEQFF
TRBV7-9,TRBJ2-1,CASSLGLESEQFF
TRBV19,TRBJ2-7,CASSRVSSGTTEEYF
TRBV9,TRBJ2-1,CASSGTGNNEQFF
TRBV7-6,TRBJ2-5,CASSSLVVWYF
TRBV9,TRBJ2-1,CASSVGLGDEQFF
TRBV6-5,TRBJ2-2,CASSYRSTNTGELFF
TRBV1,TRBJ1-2,CTSSQRPGPNYGYTF
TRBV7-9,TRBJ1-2,CASSPGTGSNYGYTF
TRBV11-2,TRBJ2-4,CASSLEGWGAQYF
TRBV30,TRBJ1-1,CAWSWTGDTEAFF
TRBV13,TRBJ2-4,CASSPYRQGGAKNIQYF
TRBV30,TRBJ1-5,CAWSVTGGAGNQPQHF
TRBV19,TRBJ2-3,CASSWLAGQTDTQYF
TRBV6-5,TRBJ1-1,CASSYSPSPNTEAFF
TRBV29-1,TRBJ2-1,CSVGSGRSYNEQFF
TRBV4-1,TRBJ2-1,CASSHVTRVAYNEQFF
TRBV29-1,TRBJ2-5,CSTGEETQYF
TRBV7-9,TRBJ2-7,CASSFGTLYGEQYF
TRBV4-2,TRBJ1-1,CASSQPQGGNTEAFF
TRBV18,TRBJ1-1,CASSPLSANEAFF
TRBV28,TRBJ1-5,CASSTSDGTYSNQPQHF
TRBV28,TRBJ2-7,CASTEGQGISYEQYF
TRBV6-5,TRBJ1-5,CASKTGIHQPQHF